These 27 T cell receptor beta chains originate from one sample sequenced in a study of blood T cell repertoires in COVID-19. The method was immunoSEQ multiplex PCR; TCRdb's version includes in-frame clones alone and lacks a portion of them. The data hold 80,000 to 130,000 clones, with 80% to 95% observed a single time. Sequencing was carried out using peripheral blood. These receptors came from a man in his sixties or seventies with acute or convalescent COVID-19.

V and J are TRBV7-9 and TRBJ1-1, with D possibly matching TRBD1 (6 bases). V shed 5 bases and J shed 6 bases, with 16 bases lying between them. Germline values: CDR1 SEHNR, CDR2 FQNEAQ (reference sequence). This CDR3 is built from 14 residues. CDR3 in DNA: TGTGCCAGCAGCCCCGGACAGCCTTACCCTGAAGCTTTCTTT. The encoded protein is CASSPGQPYPEAFF. Based on the CDR3 plus reference TRBV7-9 and TRBJ1-1, the full variable domain is DTGVSQNPRHKITKRGQNVTFRCDPISEHNRLYWYRQTLGQGPEFLTYFQNEAQLEKSRLLSDRFSAERPKGSFSTLEIQRTEQGDSAMYLCASSPGQPYPEAFFGQGTRLTVV.

V usage is TRBV7-2 and J usage is TRBJ2-1, with 7 positions matching TRBD2. The CDR3 has 15 amino acids. The germline CDR1 and CDR2 sequences are SGHTA and FQGNSA. The J segment lost 9 bases and the V segment lost 0 bases, leaving 8 bases of the junction unmatched. CDR3 sequence (DNA): TGTGCCAGCAGCTTAGCTGGGGGACTAACCCTTGAGCAGTTCTTC. It yields the protein CASSLAGGLTLEQFF. Complete variable domain (other parts from reference TRBV7-2 and TRBJ2-1): GAGVSQSPSNKVTEKGKDVELRCDPISGHTALYWYRQSLGQGLEFLIYFQGNSAPDKSGLPSDRFSAERTGGSVSTLTIQRTQQEDSAVYLCASSLAGGLTLEQFFGPGTRLTVL.

The V call is TRBV7-6, the J call TRBJ1-4, with TRBD1 identical over 7 bases. V lost 5 bases to trimming and J lost 5 bases; unmatched junction nucleotides: 8. Germline V gives CDR1 SGHVS, CDR2 FNYEAQ. CDR3 length: 15 amino acids. The CDR3: CASSPRTGSNEKLFF. The CDR3 DNA reads TGTGCCAGCAGCCCGCGGACAGGATCAAATGAAAAACTGTTTTTT.

The V gene is TRBV7-9, the J gene TRBJ1-1, with TRBD1 identical over 9 bases. The CDR3 contains 16 residues. Trimming cost V 3 bases and J 1 base; bases outside gene matches: 6. CDR1 is SEHNR and CDR2 is FQNEAQ in the germline V gene (reference sequence). The CDR3 here is CASSFNPGQGNTEAFF. CDR3 sequence (DNA): TGTGCCAGCAGCTTCAACCCGGGACAGGGGAACACTGAAGCTTTCTTT.

The chain is built from TRBV6-5 and TRBJ1-5; D is possibly TRBD1 (6 bases). Germline-derived CDR1 and CDR2 are MNHEY and SVGAGI. There are 14 residues in the CDR3. Trimming cost V 6 bases and J 3 bases, with 12 bases left between them. This CDR3 is CASSGGQFNQPQHF. CDR3 DNA: TGTGCCAGCAGCGGAGGACAGTTCAATCAGCCCCAGCATTTT.

V gene TRBV25-1 combines with J gene TRBJ1-5, with 9 bases fitting TRBD1. CDR3 length: 14 amino acids. The ends lost 4 bases at V and 3 bases at J; junction bases unmatched: 1. Per the germline V gene, CDR1 is MGHDK and CDR2 is SYGVNS. The CDR3 protein is CASSGDRDNQPQHF. The DNA for the CDR3 is TGTGCCAGCAGTGGGGACAGGGACAATCAGCCCCAGCATTTT. Looking up the rest from reference TRBV25-1 and TRBJ1-5 gives the full variable domain: EADIYQTPRYLVIGTGKKITLECSQTMGHDKMYWYQQDPGMELHLIHYSYGVNSTEKGDLSSESTVSRIRTEHFPLTLESARPSHTSQYLCASSGDRDNQPQHFGDGTRLSIL.

The V and J genes are TRBV4-1 and TRBJ2-2, with TRBD2 identical over 14 bases. The CDR3 is 18 residues long. Trimming took 4 bases from V and 7 from J; bases not matched to a gene: 11. From germline, CDR1 is MGHRA and CDR2 YSYEKL. The CDR3 is CASSRTTSGREWGGELFF. DNA for the CDR3: TGCGCCAGCAGCCGAACGACTAGCGGGAGGGAATGGGGCGGGGAGCTGTTTTTT.

The V gene is TRBV7-3, the J gene TRBJ2-1; D gene unclear. V lost 2 bases and J 0 bases, leaving 8 bases between the germline ends. This CDR3 spans 15 amino acids. Germline lookup yields CDR1 SGHTA and CDR2 FQGTGA. The CDR3 DNA sequence: TGTGCCAGCAGCTTAGGTTATAGCTCCTACAATGAGCAGTTCTTC. Its translation: CASSLGYSSYNEQFF.

For the CDR3, the DNA is TGTGCCAGCAGTTATGGGGGGAGAGGTACCGGGGAGCTGTTTTTT. It translates to CASSYGGRGTGELFF. The gene calls are TRBV6-2 or TRBV6-3 and TRBJ2-2; D is perhaps TRBD2 (6 bases). The CDR3 totals 15 residues. Germline V gene lookup returns CDR1 MNHEY and CDR2 SVGEGT. Trimming cost V 3 bases and J 5 bases, with 13 bases left between them.

The chain uses TRBV28 and TRBJ2-3; the match to TRBD2 covers 15 bases. This CDR3 is 16 amino acids long. Trimming took 4 bases from V and 8 from J; bases not matched to a gene: 7. The germline V gene has CDR1 MDHEN and CDR2 SYDVKM. In DNA form, the CDR3 reads TGTGCCAGCAGTTCCCGGACTAGCGGGAGGGAAGCTACGCAGTATTTT. It encodes CASSSRTSGREATQYF.

V and J are TRBV5-1 and TRBJ2-6; D is unclear. V was clipped by 6 bases and J by 0 bases, with 10 bases between them. Germline V lookup: CDR1 SGHRS, CDR2 YFSETQ. This CDR3 contains 15 residues. The CDR3 DNA is TGCGCCAGCACCAAATCAGTCTCTGGGGCCAACGTCCTGACTTTC. As protein: CASTKSVSGANVLTF.

The V and J genes are TRBV27 and TRBJ1-1, with D possibly being TRBD1 (6 bases). The germline CDR1 and CDR2 sequences are MNHEY and SMNVEV (reference sequence). The germline V and J ends were trimmed by 4 bases and 2 bases, with 14 bases remaining between them. The CDR3 consists of 15 residues. The CDR3 sequence is CASSSSGGLNTEAFF. CDR3 DNA: TGTGCCAGCAGTTCGTCGGGGGGGCTCAACACTGAAGCTTTCTTT.

V usage is TRBV29-1 and J usage is TRBJ2-2; the match to TRBD1 covers 10 bases. CDR1 and CDR2 from the germline V gene are SQVTM and ANQGSEA. The CDR3 totals 14 residues. Trimming took 4 bases from V and 13 from J; bases not matched to a gene: 12. The CDR3 coding sequence is TGCAGCGTTGGCGGGACAGGGGCTCCAACGGGGCTGTTTTTT. It is translated as CSVGGTGAPTGLFF.

The chain employs TRBV7-9 and TRBJ2-7; D uncertain. The CDR3 is 11 residues long. V was pared by 2 bases and J by 5 bases, with 4 bases between. The germline V gene has CDR1 SEHNR and CDR2 FQNEAQ (reference sequence). CDR3 coding DNA: TGTGCCAGCAGCTTATCGGACGAGCAGTACTTC. This sequence encodes CASSLSDEQYF.

This rearrangement joins TRBV7-9 to TRBJ1-4, with D tentatively TRBD1 (6 bases). The CDR3 contains 16 residues. The V and J ends lost 2 bases and 2 bases respectively, with 12 bases between them. Per the germline V gene, CDR1 is SEHNR and CDR2 is FQNEAQ (reference sequence). The CDR3 region has the DNA TGTGCCAGCAGCTTACAGGGGAGCGTGACTAATGAAAAACTGTTTTTT. Translated: CASSLQGSVTNEKLFF.

This clone was found a few times. The V and J genes are TRBV9 and TRBJ2-1, with 11 positions matching TRBD2. From germline, CDR1 is SGDLS and CDR2 YYNGEE. Unmatched junction bases numbered 13, after V lost 4 bases and J lost 4 bases. The CDR3 runs 18 residues. For the CDR3, the DNA is TGTGCCAGCAGCCCCAGCAGACTAGCGGGAAACCGTTACAATGAGCAGTTCTTC. Residues: CASSPSRLAGNRYNEQFF.

This clone came up once. V usage is TRBV10-3 and J usage is TRBJ1-1; 10 bases match TRBD1. The CDR3 contains 17 residues. The trim removed 2 bases at V and 3 bases at J, leaving 9 bases unmatched. The V gene's germline CDR1 is ENHRY and CDR2 SYGVKD. DNA of the CDR3: TGTGCCATCAGTGAGCGGACAGGGGGTATCATGGACACTGAAGCTTTCTTT. It is translated as CAISERTGGIMDTEAFF.

The rearrangement joins TRBV6-5 to TRBJ1-5; D is ambiguous. CDR1 is MNHEY and CDR2 is SVGAGI in the germline V gene. V was cut by 1 base and J by 5 bases, with 9 bases left in between. The CDR3 has 14 amino acids. The CDR3 reads CASSYLGEDQPQHF. DNA of the CDR3: TGTGCCAGCAGTTACTTGGGAGAGGATCAGCCCCAGCATTTT.

This rearrangement joins TRBV10-1 to TRBJ2-2; D might be TRBD2 (5 bases). Germline V gene sequence: CDR1 WNHNN, CDR2 SYGVQD (reference sequence). This CDR3 contains 16 residues. The germline V and J ends were trimmed by 4 bases and 3 bases, with 15 bases remaining between them. CDR3 sequence (DNA): TGCGCCAGCAGTGTTTGTAGGACTTTTGACACCGGGGAGCTGTTTTTT. Its translation is CASSVCRTFDTGELFF.

This clone occurred a few times. For the CDR3, the DNA is TGCGCCAGCAGCCCCGACTACTTCGGGGAGCTGTTTTTT. This encodes CASSPDYFGELFF. The V gene is TRBV10-2, the J gene TRBJ2-2; a weak D match, TRBD2 (5 bases). The V gene lost 6 bases and the J gene lost 7 bases, with 12 bases spanning the gap. CDR1 and CDR2 from the germline V gene are WSHSY and SAAADI. This CDR3 comprises 13 residues.

The chain recombines TRBV27 with TRBJ1-6; unclear D gene. V was shortened by 1 base and J by 4 bases, with 11 bases between the two germline ends. In germline, CDR1 is MNHEY, CDR2 SMNVEV (reference sequence). CDR3 length: 16 amino acids. In DNA form, the CDR3 reads TGTGCCAGCAGTTTATTGGGCCCCATTTATAATTCACCCCTCCACTTT. Translation gives CASSLLGPIYNSPLHF.

The CDR3 loop is CASSYREVSYEQYF. CDR3 nucleotides: TGTGCCAGCAGCTATCGGGAGGTCTCCTACGAGCAGTACTTC. The chain couples TRBV5-8 to TRBJ2-7; 7 bases line up with TRBD2. Germline V gives CDR1 SGHTS, CDR2 YDEGEE. V shed 3 bases, J shed 0 bases, and the junction held 3 bases outside the gene matches. The CDR3 has 14 amino acids.

V gene TRBV29-1 combines with J gene TRBJ1-1, with no clear D. The CDR3 has 16 amino acids. The germline V gene encodes CDR1 SQVTM and CDR2 ANQGSEA. V was cut by 1 base and J by 0 bases, with 15 bases left in between. The CDR3 DNA reads TGCAGCGTTGAAGGCCGGATGAGCGGCGTGAACACTGAAGCTTTCTTT. Its translation is CSVEGRMSGVNTEAFF.

This chain joins TRBV6-5 and TRBJ2-1; D is possibly TRBD1 (5 bases). Germline assignment: CDR1 MNHEY and CDR2 SVGAGI. Trimming stripped 0 bases from V and 6 bases from J, with 15 bases between. This CDR3 is built from 16 residues. CDR3 loop: CASSYSVSVRVNEQFF. In DNA form, the CDR3 reads TGTGCCAGCAGTTACTCGGTCAGTGTCAGGGTCAATGAGCAGTTCTTC.

The V gene is TRBV6-5, the J gene TRBJ2-7, with 7 bases that match TRBD2. This CDR3 spans 14 amino acids. Germline trimming cut 5 bases from V and 4 bases from J; bases unmatched to any gene: 8. Looked up from germline, CDR1 is MNHEY and CDR2 is SVGAGI. The CDR3 region has the DNA TGTGCCAGCAGTAATAGCGGGTTTCGGTACGAGCAGTACTTC. This codes for CASSNSGFRYEQYF.

In this sample, this clone turned up once. The chain uses TRBV7-2 and TRBJ2-3; maybe TRBD1 (5 bases). The CDR3 is 15 residues long. The germline V gene encodes CDR1 SGHTA and CDR2 FQGNSA. The V end lost 4 bases, the J end lost 0 bases, and 11 bases lay between the germline ends. The CDR3 region has the DNA TGTGCCAGCAGCTCCGACAGAACTAGCACAGATACGCAGTATTTT. This translates into CASSSDRTSTDTQYF. The whole variable domain, remainder taken from reference TRBV7-2 and TRBJ2-3, is GAGVSQSPSNKVTEKGKDVELRCDPISGHTALYWYRQSLGQGLEFLIYFQGNSAPDKSGLPSDRFSAERTGGSVSTLTIQRTQQEDSAVYLCASSSDRTSTDTQYFGPGTRLTVL.

This sequence joins TRBV5-5 and TRBJ2-5, with 8 positions matching TRBD1. Germline CDR1 is SGHKS and CDR2 is YYEKEE (reference sequence). CDR3 length: 15 residues. Germline trimming cut 2 bases from V and 5 bases from J; bases unmatched to any gene: 8. CDR3 residues: CASSFLTGERETQYF. The CDR3 coding sequence is TGTGCCAGCAGCTTCCTGACAGGGGAGCGGGAGACCCAGTACTTC.